This is a list of T cell receptor beta chains from one sample in a study of blood T cell repertoires in COVID-19. Sequenced by immunoSEQ multiplex PCR; TCRdb stores in-frame clones only, minus some. The table lists about 110,000 clones, 72% of them singletons, with 6% to 8% in the top ten. The sequenced sample consisted of peripheral blood. All receptors come from a woman in her fifties or sixties with acute or convalescent COVID-19. The CDR3 runs from the conserved cysteine through the conserved F or W. Each record gives: clone size, V gene, D gene, J gene, CDR3 protein, CDR3 DNA. A D gene is named only where the DNA matches it firmly. Size values are once, few and many counts, or a class for expanded clones, and some rows have none.

>-|TRBV29-1|TRBD1|TRBJ2-7
CSVGGQGSSSYEQYF
TGCAGCGTCGGCGGACAGGGGTCGAGCTCCTACGAGCAGTACTTC
>-|TRBV6-1|TRBD2|TRBJ2-2
CASSVQAGGTANTGELFF
TGTGCCAGCAGTGTACAAGCGGGGGGGACTGCGAACACCGGGGAGCTGTTTTTT
>few|TRBV19|-|TRBJ1-6
CASRQERYSPLHF
TGTGCCAGTAGACAGGAGAGATATTCACCCCTCCACTTT
>-|TRBV2|TRBD2|TRBJ2-5
CASSPPPGLAVHRETQYF
TGTGCCAGCAGTCCTCCTCCGGGACTAGCGGTCCACCGGGAGACCCAGTACTTC
>-|TRBV18|TRBD2|TRBJ2-1
CASSQGPSGEGHEQFF
TGTGCCAGCTCCCAAGGGCCTAGCGGGGAGGGCCATGAGCAGTTCTTC
>-|TRBV12-3/TRBV12-4|TRBD2|TRBJ2-3
CASGAGADTQYF
TGTGCCAGTGGAGCGGGGGCGGATACGCAGTATTTT
>-|TRBV14|TRBD1|TRBJ2-3
CASSPTRQGADTQYF
TGTGCCAGCAGCCCGACCAGACAGGGGGCAGATACGCAGTATTTT
>-|TRBV7-2|-|TRBJ1-6
CASSTPDRYNSPLHF
TGTGCCAGCAGCACGCCGGACAGATATAATTCACCCCTCCACTTT
>-|TRBV18|TRBD1|TRBJ1-2
CASSLYGTATFYGYTF
TGTGCCAGCTCACTTTACGGGACAGCGACTTTCTATGGCTACACCTTC
>-|TRBV2|TRBD2|TRBJ2-3
CASSEKVGLGSDTQYF
TGTGCCAGCAGTGAAAAGGTGGGACTAGGATCAGATACGCAGTATTTT
>many|TRBV6-5|-|TRBJ2-3
CASKRGGASTDTQYF
TGTGCCAGCAAGAGGGGGGGCGCATCCACAGATACGCAGTATTTT
>few|TRBV10-3|TRBD1|TRBJ1-1
CAISEGDRGSEAFF
TGTGCCATCAGTGAGGGGGACAGGGGGTCTGAAGCTTTCTTT
>few|TRBV6-2/TRBV6-3|TRBD2|TRBJ2-1
CASSTSGLAGPGSYNEQFF
TGTGCCAGCAGCACGTCAGGACTAGCGGGGCCCGGCTCCTACAATGAGCAGTTCTTC
>once|TRBV11-1|TRBD1|TRBJ1-2
CASSLFTGDYGYTF
TGTGCCAGCAGCTTATTCACAGGGGACTATGGCTACACCTTC
>-|TRBV11-2|TRBD2|TRBJ2-3
CASCLAVRTDTQYF
TGTGCCAGCTGTCTAGCGGTGAGGACAGATACGCAGTATTTT
>-|TRBV15|-|TRBJ1-6
CATSREVESPLHF
TGTGCCACCAGCAGAGAGGTCGAGTCACCCCTCCACTTT
>-|TRBV4-1|-|TRBJ2-5
CASSQDLSLGTRETQYF
TGCGCCAGCAGCCAAGATTTGAGTCTGGGGACAAGAGAGACCCAGTACTTC
>-|TRBV5-4|-|TRBJ1-1
CASSPGGVGNTEAFF
TGTGCCAGCAGCCCCGGGGGTGTTGGGAACACTGAAGCTTTCTTT
>-|TRBV28|-|TRBJ1-2
CASSLVRFNYGYTF
TGTGCCAGCAGTTTGGTTCGGTTTAACTATGGCTACACCTTC
>few|TRBV7-2|TRBD2|TRBJ2-5
CASSLGLLAGGQGETQYF
TGTGCCAGCAGCTTAGGTTTACTAGCGGGGGGGCAGGGCGAGACCCAGTACTTC
>-|TRBV19|-|TRBJ1-4
CASKSLEGLNEKLFF
TGTGCCAGTAAAAGTTTGGAGGGCCTTAATGAAAAACTGTTTTTT
>once|TRBV7-9|TRBD1|TRBJ1-1
CASTSGDRGTEAFF
TGTGCCAGCACCTCGGGAGACAGGGGCACTGAAGCTTTCTTT
>-|TRBV18|-|TRBJ1-1
CASSTGGGRTEAFF
TGTGCCAGCTCAACCGGGGGCGGGAGGACTGAAGCTTTCTTT
>once|TRBV7-8|TRBD1|TRBJ2-7
CASSSRGLGTYEQYF
TGTGCCAGCAGCTCCAGGGGGCTCGGCACCTACGAGCAGTACTTC
>-|TRBV11-2|-|TRBJ1-1
CASSLHSLSNTEAFF
TGTGCCAGCAGCTTACACAGCCTTTCGAACACTGAAGCTTTCTTT
>-|TRBV19|-|TRBJ2-7
CASSRFADLSSYEQYF
TGTGCCAGTAGTCGATTTGCGGATCTTAGCTCCTACGAGCAGTACTTC
>-|TRBV7-2|TRBD1|TRBJ2-7
CASSFRDRGDEQYF
TGTGCCAGCAGCTTCCGGGACAGGGGGGACGAGCAGTACTTC
>-|TRBV7-6|TRBD1|TRBJ1-6
CASSADRVGQGALHF
TGTGCCAGCAGCGCCGACAGGGTGGGTCAGGGGGCCCTCCACTTT
>-|TRBV3-1/TRBV3-2|TRBD2|TRBJ2-1
CASSQDGAAGGYREQFF
TGTGCCAGCAGCCAAGATGGTGCAGCGGGGGGATATCGTGAGCAGTTCTTC
>-|TRBV19|TRBD2|TRBJ2-3
CASKKGLAVITDTQYF
TGTGCCAGTAAAAAGGGACTAGCGGTTATCACAGATACGCAGTATTTT
>-|TRBV11-2|-|TRBJ1-2
CASSNRVYGYTF
TGTGCCAGCTCAAACAGGGTCTATGGCTACACCTTC
>-|TRBV7-6|TRBD1|TRBJ2-7
CASSRDRGYEQYF
TGTGCCAGCAGCCGGGACAGGGGCTACGAGCAGTACTTC
>few|TRBV10-3|-|TRBJ1-2
CAINGRDYGYTF
TGTGCCATCAACGGCAGGGACTATGGCTACACCTTC
>-|TRBV21-1|-|TRBJ2-7
CASGNPGHIAYEQYF
TGTGCCAGCGGAAACCCGGGACATATAGCCTACGAGCAGTACTTC
>once|TRBV18|-|TRBJ1-6
CASSPGPKPNSPLHF
TGTGCCAGCTCACCAGGGCCTAAACCTAATTCACCCCTCCACTTT
>-|TRBV27|TRBD1|TRBJ2-2
CATAWTGLDAGELFF
TGTGCCACGGCGTGGACAGGCCTAGACGCCGGGGAGCTGTTTTTT
>few|TRBV5-1|-|TRBJ2-7
CASSPEGGTLYEQYF
TGCGCCAGCAGCCCCGAGGGGGGGACCCTATACGAGCAGTACTTC
>-|TRBV6-5|TRBD1|TRBJ1-1
CASSYIGTGGTEAFF
TGTGCCAGCAGTTACATCGGGACAGGGGGCACTGAAGCTTTCTTT
>-|TRBV6-1|TRBD1|TRBJ1-5
CASSEGGDRGIGQPQHF
TGTGCCAGCAGTGAAGGGGGGGACAGGGGGATCGGTCAGCCCCAGCATTTT
>-|TRBV6-5|TRBD1|TRBJ1-5
CASSGGQGALPQHF
TGTGCCAGCAGCGGAGGACAGGGGGCCCTGCCCCAGCATTTT
>-|TRBV10-3|TRBD1|TRBJ1-6
CAISQGALNSPLHF
TGTGCCATCAGTCAGGGGGCCCTTAATTCACCCCTCCACTTT
>-|TRBV4-3|-|TRBJ1-1
CASSQEANTEAFF
TGCGCCAGCAGCCAAGAAGCGAACACTGAAGCTTTCTTT
>-|TRBV4-2|-|TRBJ1-2
CASSQDYNGYTF
TGTGCCAGCAGCCAAGATTACAATGGCTACACCTTC